This record looks at one T cell receptor (beta chain) sequence and its context. What it recognizes is unknown. These data originate in a study of response to subunit inactivated influenza vaccine. Study conclusions and caveats: The authors suggested that every seasonal influenza vaccination recruits few new T cells.

Using its own MiXCR run on the RT-PCR reads, TCRdb lists one record per CDR3 protein. The sample holds 450,000 to 550,000 distinct CDR3 sequences; 25% are singletons and the top ten take 1.5% to 2%. The CDR3 has 14 amino acids. Germline V gene lookup returns CDR1 SGHVS and CDR2 FQNEAQ. The ends were cut back, 2 bases at V and 4 bases at J, with 10 bases in the middle. The TCR comes from a man aged 50-59 years who received an inactivated influenza vaccine. The sequencing here drew on CD4+ T cells sorted from PBMCs, taken about 5 days after vaccination. This chain joins TRBV7-8 and TRBJ2-3; no clear D. CDR3: CASSLSWLADTQYF. Written as DNA, the CDR3 is TGTGCCAGCAGCTTATCCTGGTTGGCAGATACGCAGTATTTT. Together with reference TRBV7-8 and TRBJ2-3, the CDR3 gives the full variable domain: GAGVSQSPRYKVAKRGQDVALRCDPISGHVSLFWYQQALGQGPEFLTYFQNEAQLDKSGLPSDRFFAERPEGSVSTLKIQRTQQEDSAVYLCASSLSWLADTQYFGPGTRLTVL.